The 20 T cell receptor beta chains below come from one sample, sequenced in a study of blood T cell repertoires in COVID-19. Repertoires were generated with immunoSEQ multiplex PCR, while TCRdb's copy carries only in-frame clones and drops some. The table lists approximately 190,000 clones, around four fifths of them singletons. The sample taken for sequencing was peripheral blood. The source is a woman between 40 and 55 years old with acute or convalescent COVID-19.

The J gene is TRBJ1-2, the V gene TRBV28, with 7 bases aligning to TRBD1. J lost 8 bases, V lost 5 bases, and 8 bases had no gene match. Per germline, CDR1 MDHEN and CDR2 SYDVKM. This CDR3 has 13 amino acids. The CDR3 loop is CASSIRTGRGYTF. The CDR3 DNA reads as TGTGCCAGCAGTATTAGGACAGGCAGGGGCTACACCTTC.

Only one count was recorded for this clone. The chain links TRBV27 to TRBJ2-7, with TRBD1 identical over 8 bases. Germline CDR1 is MNHEY and CDR2 is SMNVEV (reference sequence). This CDR3 spans 13 amino acids. Germline trimming cut 6 bases from V and 3 bases from J; bases unmatched to any gene: 4. The CDR3, as DNA: TGTGCCAGCAGCCCCGGGACAGGCTACGAGCAGTACTTC. Translated, it gives CASSPGTGYEQYF.

This chain joins TRBV6-5 and TRBJ2-1; 10 bases are a match to TRBD1. The CDR3 is 16 amino acids. From germline, CDR1 is MNHEY and CDR2 SVGAGI. V lost 1 base and J lost 2; bases outside the gene matches: 2. CDR3 DNA sequence: TGTGCCAGCAGTTACTGGACAGGGGGGCCCTACAATGAGCAGTTCTTC. Translation: CASSYWTGGPYNEQFF.

The V and J genes are TRBV28 and TRBJ1-1; tentatively, D is TRBD1 (6 bases). This CDR3 comprises 12 residues. Per the germline V gene, CDR1 is MDHEN and CDR2 is SYDVKM. Trimming took off 6 bases at V and 1 base at J, with 6 bases between the two ends. DNA of the CDR3: TGTGCCAGCAGAGGGGGGAACACTGAAGCTTTCTTT. Its protein product is CASRGGNTEAFF. The whole variable domain, remainder taken from reference TRBV28 and TRBJ1-1, is DVKVTQSSRYLVKRTGEKVFLECVQDMDHENMFWYRQDPGLGLRLIYFSYDVKMKEKGDIPEGYSVSREKKERFSLILESASTNQTSMYLCASRGGNTEAFFGQGTRLTVV.

The V gene is TRBV7-2, the J gene TRBJ1-4; D is uncertain. The germline V gene encodes CDR1 SGHTA and CDR2 FQGNSA. V was cut by 2 bases and J by 8 bases, with 9 bases left in between. The CDR3 has 13 residues. Here the CDR3 DNA reads TGTGCCAGCAGCTTAAGGAGAGGGGAAAAACTGTTTTTT. Its translation: CASSLRRGEKLFF.

This clone has just a few counts. This chain uses TRBV7-8 with TRBJ2-1, with TRBD1 identical over 10 bases. Germline V gene sequence: CDR1 SGHVS, CDR2 FQNEAQ. The CDR3 loop spans 17 amino acids. With 4 bases clipped from V and 4 bases from J, the junction kept 10 bases outside the gene matches. The CDR3 here is CASSSIMGQGRYNEQFF. The CDR3 nucleotides read TGTGCCAGCAGCTCTATAATGGGACAGGGGAGGTACAATGAGCAGTTCTTC.

The V and J genes are TRBV5-6 and TRBJ2-1; D is possibly TRBD2 (7 bases). The ends were cut back, 5 bases at V and 0 bases at J, with 12 bases in the middle. CDR3 length equals 15 residues. Germline CDR1 SGHDT, CDR2 YYEEEE. CDR3 DNA sequence: TGTGCCAGCAGTCCCCGGGGGGCCTCCTACAATGAGCAGTTCTTC. Protein product: CASSPRGASYNEQFF.

The chain couples TRBV2 to TRBJ2-2, with D possibly being TRBD2 (6 bases). The CDR3 runs to 13 residues. The V gene lost 2 bases and the J gene lost 7 bases, with 8 bases spanning the gap. Per the germline V gene, CDR1 is SNHLY and CDR2 is FYNNEI. The CDR3 reads CASSEWGGGELFF. CDR3 coding DNA: TGTGCCAGCAGTGAATGGGGAGGCGGGGAGCTGTTTTTT.

This clone showed up just once. V gene TRBV15 combines with J gene TRBJ1-5, with D unresolved. The CDR3 covers 14 residues. V was pared by 5 bases and J by 0 bases, with 8 bases between. Per germline, CDR1 LNHNV and CDR2 YYDKDF (reference sequence). The CDR3 region has the DNA TGTGCCACCAGCGAGGTTTTTAGCAATCAGCCCCAGCATTTT. Encoded protein: CATSEVFSNQPQHF.

The chain joins TRBV18 to TRBJ2-7; no reliable D call. The CDR3 has 12 residues. CDR1 and CDR2 (germline): KGHSH, LQKENI. V lost 6 bases and J 2 bases, leaving 8 bases between the germline ends. This CDR3 is CASSQVPYEQYF. The CDR3 bases are TGTGCCAGCTCTCAGGTTCCCTACGAGCAGTACTTC.

The rearrangement links TRBV5-1 to TRBJ1-6, with TRBD1 as a possible D gene (5 bases). With 3 bases removed from V and 8 bases from J, the gap between germline ends came to 15 bases. The CDR3 consists of 15 residues. CDR1 is SGHRS and CDR2 is YFSETQ in the germline V gene. Here the CDR3 DNA reads TGCGCCAGCAGCTCCCGGGGAGGGGTCGATTCACCCCTCCACTTT. It yields the protein CASSSRGGVDSPLHF. Looking up the rest from reference TRBV5-1 and TRBJ1-6 gives the full variable domain: KAGVTQTPRYLIKTRGQQVTLSCSPISGHRSVSWYQQTPGQGLQFLFEYFSETQRNKGNFPGRFSGRQFSNSRSEMNVSTLELGDSALYLCASSSRGGVDSPLHFGNGTRLTVT.

CDR3 in DNA: TGTGCCAGCAGTTTGGTGGACAGACTGAACACTGAAGCTTTCTTT. Translation gives CASSLVDRLNTEAFF. The chain recombines TRBV27 with TRBJ1-1, with a weak D call TRBD1 (6 bases). The CDR3 spans 15 residues. The germline V gene has CDR1 MNHEY and CDR2 SMNVEV (reference sequence). V was trimmed by 3 bases and J by 0 bases, leaving 11 bases between them.

The chain links TRBV25-1 to TRBJ2-7; D call uncertain. Trimming took 4 bases from V and 5 from J, leaving 12 bases between them. In germline, CDR1 is MGHDK, CDR2 SYGVNS. The CDR3 runs 13 residues. The CDR3 reads CASSGALTHEQYF. The CDR3 nucleotides are TGTGCCAGCAGTGGCGCCCTAACCCACGAGCAGTACTTC.

This chain links TRBV3-1 (or the pseudogene TRBV3-2) with TRBJ1-2; D might be TRBD1 (5 bases). The CDR3 length is 15 residues. Germline assignment: CDR1 LGHDT and CDR2 YNNKEL (reference sequence). V was clipped by 2 bases and J by 0 bases, with 10 bases between them. The CDR3 DNA reads TGTGCCAGCAGCCAAACAGGATTAGCTAACTATGGCTACACCTTC. This translates into CASSQTGLANYGYTF.

The chain has TRBV3-1 (or the pseudogene TRBV3-2) and TRBJ1-2; D perhaps matches TRBD1 (5 bases). CDR1 is LGHDT, CDR2 YNNKEL, per germline (reference sequence). The CDR3 extends over 10 amino acids. For the CDR3, the DNA is TGTCCTCAAGGGGCGAGTGGCTACACCTTC. Residues: CPQGASGYTF.

This clone occurred a few times. The chain links TRBV4-1 to TRBJ2-7, with 8 bases matching TRBD2. Losses at the gene ends were 0 bases for V and 2 bases for J; bases not matched to a gene: 9. CDR3 length equals 17 residues. Germline V gene sequence: CDR1 MGHRA, CDR2 YSYEKL. The CDR3 loop is CASSQDPLGAGAYEQYF. CDR3 bases: TGCGCCAGCAGCCAAGATCCCCTCGGAGCGGGAGCCTACGAGCAGTACTTC.

This clone was detected once. The chain joins TRBV3-1 (or the pseudogene TRBV3-2) to TRBJ2-2; tentative D call: TRBD1 (6 bases). CDR1 and CDR2 from the germline V gene are LGHDT and YNNKEL (reference sequence). Trimming took off 3 bases at V and 7 bases at J, with 9 bases between the two ends. The CDR3 totals 13 residues. This CDR3 reads CASSHRDIGELFF. Written as DNA, the CDR3 is TGTGCCAGCAGCCACCGGGACATCGGGGAGCTGTTTTTT.

The V and J genes are TRBV6-2 or TRBV6-3 and TRBJ1-1; D perhaps matches TRBD1 (6 bases). The V gene lost 2 bases and the J gene lost 7 bases, with 8 bases spanning the gap. Germline V gene data show CDR1 as MNHEY and CDR2 as SVGEGT. The CDR3 loop spans 12 amino acids. The CDR3 region is CASSYGGFEAFF. The CDR3 DNA sequence: TGTGCCAGCAGTTACGGGGGCTTTGAAGCTTTCTTT.

The chain uses TRBV5-1 and TRBJ2-3, with D possibly matching TRBD1 (6 bases). The CDR3 is 16 residues long. The germline V gene encodes CDR1 SGHRS and CDR2 YFSETQ. The ends were cut back, 4 bases at V and 8 bases at J, with 23 bases in the middle. The CDR3 protein is CASSPTTGNVHGTQYF. CDR3 nucleotide sequence: TGCGCCAGCAGCCCCACAACAGGGAATGTTCATGGTACGCAGTATTTT.

This chain links TRBV7-8 with TRBJ2-1, with 10 bases that match TRBD2. The CDR3 runs to 16 residues. V lost 5 bases, J lost 4 bases, and 8 bases stayed unmatched. Germline lookup yields CDR1 SGHVS and CDR2 FQNEAQ. CDR3 coding DNA: TGTGCCAGCAGCGTATCTAGCGGGGGTGCGTACAATGAGCAGTTCTTC. This gives the protein CASSVSSGGAYNEQFF.